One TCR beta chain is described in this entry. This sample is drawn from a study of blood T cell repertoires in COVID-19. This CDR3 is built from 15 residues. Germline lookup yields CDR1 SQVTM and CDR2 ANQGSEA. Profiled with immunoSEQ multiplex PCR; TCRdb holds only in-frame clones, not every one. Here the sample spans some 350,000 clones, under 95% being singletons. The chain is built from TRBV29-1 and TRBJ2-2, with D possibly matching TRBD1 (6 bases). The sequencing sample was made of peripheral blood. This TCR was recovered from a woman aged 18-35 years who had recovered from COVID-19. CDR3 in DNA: TGCAGTATTCTAGACAGGACGTTTAACACCGGGGAGCTGTTTTTT. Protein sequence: CSILDRTFNTGELFF.